The 9 T cell receptor beta chains in this list originate from one sample, sequenced in a study of CDR3 diversity in severe acne. TCRdb fed the PCR reads into MiXCR, producing one record per CDR3 protein. The table records around 94,000 distinct CDR3 sequences, under 60% of them present only once. The specimen was blood. The receptors originated from a male donor with acne.

This clonotype was picked up many times. This chain connects TRBV7-3 to TRBJ2-3; TRBD2 agrees at 11 bases. Trimming took 6 bases from V and 2 from J; bases not matched to a gene: 4. The CDR3 totals 15 residues. CDR1 and CDR2 (germline): SGHTA, FQGTGA. The CDR3 bases are TGTGCCAGCAGACCTAGCGGGGGGATCACAGATACGCAGTATTTT. Protein product: CASRPSGGITDTQYF.

In its sample, this clonotype was seen many times. This chain links TRBV12-3 or TRBV12-4 with TRBJ1-3; no clear D gene. The CDR3 loop spans 13 amino acids. Trimming shortened V by 6 bases and J by 6 bases, and 12 bases separated the two germline ends. CDR3 bases: TGTGCCAGCAGCCCTCCCCTAGAAAACACCATATATTTT. It specifies CASSPPLENTIYF.

The table lists this clonotype with many counts. The chain recombines TRBV6-2 or TRBV6-3 with TRBJ2-7; D is perhaps TRBD1 (6 bases). Germline V CDR1 and CDR2: MNHEY, SVGEGT. The CDR3 extends over 13 amino acids. V lost 10 bases, J lost 2 bases, and 15 bases lay in between. CDR3 loop: CATAAWTAYEQYF. CDR3 nucleotides: TGTGCCACCGCGGCTTGGACAGCCTACGAGCAGTACTTC.

This clonotype was recorded only once. The genes are TRBV10-1 and TRBJ2-2; 13 bases align to TRBD2. J was trimmed by 0 bases and V by 2 bases; bases with no gene match: 3. This CDR3 has 18 residues. Germline V lookup: CDR1 WNHNN, CDR2 SYGVQD (reference sequence). The CDR3 is CASSEGTSGTTNTGELFF. The CDR3 DNA reads TGCGCCAGCAGTGAGGGGACTAGCGGGACCACGAACACCGGGGAGCTGTTTTTT.

This clonotype was seen many times. CDR3 coding DNA: TGTGCCAGCAGTGAGACAGGGAGGAACACCGGGGAGCTGTTTTTT. As protein: CASSETGRNTGELFF. The chain carries TRBV2 and TRBJ2-2, with TRBD1 identical over 7 bases. The CDR3 covers 15 residues. Trimming took 3 bases from V and 1 from J; bases not matched to a gene: 2. Germline assignment: CDR1 SNHLY and CDR2 FYNNEI.

The V call is TRBV11-3, the J call TRBJ2-1; the D gene is possibly TRBD2 (5 bases). The V and J ends lost 5 bases and 12 bases respectively, with 17 bases between them. Germline loops: CDR1 SGHNT, CDR2 YENEEA. The CDR3 covers 13 residues. The CDR3: CASSPGSPIAQFF. CDR3 DNA sequence: TGTGCCAGCAGCCCGGGGTCCCCGATTGCGCAGTTCTTC.

The chain couples TRBV7-2 to TRBJ2-5; D not certain. Germline values: CDR1 SGHTA, CDR2 FQGNSA. The CDR3 is 15 residues long. V gave up 6 bases and J gave up 2 bases, with 16 bases separating them. The chain's CDR3 is CASSSPPNTQETQYF. CDR3 bases: TGTGCCAGCAGTTCTCCTCCAAACACGCAAGAGACCCAGTACTTC.

The chain employs TRBV6-1 and TRBJ1-5; D may be TRBD1 (6 bases). V lost 2 bases and J 5 bases, leaving 13 bases between the germline ends. This CDR3 contains 15 residues. Germline values: CDR1 MNHNS, CDR2 SASEGT. This CDR3 reads CASSEPGQRYQPQHF. The CDR3 DNA follows: TGTGCCAGCAGTGAACCTGGACAGCGTTATCAGCCCCAGCATTTT.

The chain recombines TRBV12-5 with TRBJ1-6; 10 bases are a match to TRBD1. This CDR3 comprises 12 residues. Looked up from germline, CDR1 is LGHNT and CDR2 is FRNRAP. In DNA form, the CDR3 reads TGTGCCAGCAGTGGGACAGGGGCAAGGCTCCACTTT. Protein sequence: CASSGTGARLHF.